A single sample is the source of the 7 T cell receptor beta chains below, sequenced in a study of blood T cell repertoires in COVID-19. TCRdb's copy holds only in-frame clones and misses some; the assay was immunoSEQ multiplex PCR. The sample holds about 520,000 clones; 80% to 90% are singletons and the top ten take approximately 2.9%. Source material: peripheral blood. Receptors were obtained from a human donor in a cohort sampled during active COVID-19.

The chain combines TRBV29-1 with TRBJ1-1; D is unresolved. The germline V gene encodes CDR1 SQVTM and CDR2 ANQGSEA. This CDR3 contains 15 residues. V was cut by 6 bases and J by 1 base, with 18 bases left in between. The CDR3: CSVRGWVDGNTEAFF. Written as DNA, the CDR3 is TGCAGCGTCCGCGGGTGGGTAGACGGGAACACTGAAGCTTTCTTT.

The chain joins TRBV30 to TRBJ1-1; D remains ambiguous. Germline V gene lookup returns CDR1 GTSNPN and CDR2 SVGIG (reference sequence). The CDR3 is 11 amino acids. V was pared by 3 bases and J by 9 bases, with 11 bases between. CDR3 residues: CAWSVELKAFF. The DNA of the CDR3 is TGTGCCTGGAGCGTAGAGCTAAAAGCTTTCTTT.

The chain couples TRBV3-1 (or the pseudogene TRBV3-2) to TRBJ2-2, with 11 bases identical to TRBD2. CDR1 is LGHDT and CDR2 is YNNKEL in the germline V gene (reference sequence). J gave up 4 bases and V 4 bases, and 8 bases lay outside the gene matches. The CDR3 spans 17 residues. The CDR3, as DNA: TGTGCCAGCAGCCCATCAGGTCTAGCGGGAGGCACCGGGGAGCTGTTTTTT. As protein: CASSPSGLAGGTGELFF.

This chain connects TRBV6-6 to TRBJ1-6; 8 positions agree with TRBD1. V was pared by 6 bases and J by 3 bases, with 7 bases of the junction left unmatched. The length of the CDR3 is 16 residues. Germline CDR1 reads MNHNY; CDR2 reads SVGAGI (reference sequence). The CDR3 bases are TGTGCCAGCAGATCCGCAGGGGGCGTCTATAATTCACCCCTCCACTTT. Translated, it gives CASRSAGGVYNSPLHF.

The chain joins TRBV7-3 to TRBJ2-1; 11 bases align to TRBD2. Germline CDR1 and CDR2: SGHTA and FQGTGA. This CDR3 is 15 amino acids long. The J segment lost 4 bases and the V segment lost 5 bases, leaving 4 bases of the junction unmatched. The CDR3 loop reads CASSTGTSGYNEQFF. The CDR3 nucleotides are TGTGCCAGCAGCACCGGGACTAGCGGATACAATGAGCAGTTCTTC.

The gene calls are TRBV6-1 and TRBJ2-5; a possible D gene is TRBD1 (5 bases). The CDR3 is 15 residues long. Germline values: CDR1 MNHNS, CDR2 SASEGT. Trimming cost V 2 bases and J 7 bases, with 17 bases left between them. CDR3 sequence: CASSEQGNPDGTQYF. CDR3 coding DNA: TGTGCCAGCAGTGAACAGGGTAACCCTGATGGGACCCAGTACTTC.

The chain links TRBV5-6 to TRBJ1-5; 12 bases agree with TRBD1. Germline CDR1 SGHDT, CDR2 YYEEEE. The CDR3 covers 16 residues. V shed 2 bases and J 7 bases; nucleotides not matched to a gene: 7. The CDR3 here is CASSFGTGGAEQPQHF. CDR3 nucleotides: TGTGCCAGCAGCTTCGGGACAGGGGGCGCTGAGCAGCCCCAGCATTTT.